These T cell receptor beta chains were read from a single sample in a study of cytomegalovirus exposure and HLA in healthy donors. Assay used: immunoSEQ multiplex PCR; TCRdb lists only in-frame clones, some missing. This sample has 260,000 or so clones, with 90% found just once. The sequenced sample consisted of PBMCs. These receptors came from a woman in her twenties or thirties in good health and CMV-seronegative. The CDR3 runs from the conserved cysteine through the conserved F or W. The D gene is left open where the match is weak. Clone size is stated in some rows and not others, as once, few, many or a class when expanded.

NA,NA,TRBJ1-4,TRBV7-9,CASSLWDRVGEKLFF,TGTGCCAGCAGCTTATGGGATCGGGTCGGGGAAAAACTGTTTTTT
NA,NA,TRBJ1-1,TRBV6-4,CASPGTEAFF,TGTGCCAGCCCCGGGACTGAAGCTTTCTTT
NA,NA,TRBJ2-1,TRBV5-6,CASSLANRRELFF,TGTGCCAGCAGCTTGGCCAACAGGCGGGAACTGTTCTTC
NA,NA,TRBJ2-7,TRBV28,CASSLSSGANYEQYF,TGTGCCAGCAGTTTAAGTTCGGGGGCTAACTACGAGCAGTACTTC
NA,NA,TRBJ2-2,TRBV28,CASIGTTDPNTGELFF,TGTGCCAGCATTGGTACAACAGACCCTAACACCGGGGAGCTGTTTTTT
NA,once,TRBJ2-5,TRBV18,CASSPPTGAHETQYF,TGTGCCAGCTCACCACCGACGGGGGCGCACGAGACCCAGTACTTC
NA,NA,TRBJ2-7,TRBV5-1,CASSRDISGRSYEQYF,TGCGCCAGCAGCAGAGACATAAGCGGACGTTCCTACGAGCAGTACTTC
TRBD2,once,TRBJ2-2,TRBV7-9,CASSSGLAGEFTGELFF,TGTGCCAGCAGCTCTGGACTAGCGGGAGAGTTCACCGGGGAGCTGTTTTTT
TRBD2,NA,TRBJ2-1,TRBV5-1,CASSPTSGAFNEQFF,TGCGCCAGCAGCCCGACTAGCGGGGCGTTCAATGAGCAGTTCTTC
NA,NA,TRBJ1-4,TRBV6-9,CASMGPINEKLFF,TGTGCCAGCATGGGCCCGATTAATGAAAAACTGTTTTTT
TRBD1,once,TRBJ2-1,TRBV27,CASSFGTVHNEQFF,TGTGCCAGCAGTTTCGGGACAGTACACAATGAGCAGTTCTTC
TRBD1,few,TRBJ1-2,TRBV6-1,CASKITGAGYGYTF,TGTGCCAGCAAAATCACAGGGGCAGGGTATGGCTACACCTTC
TRBD2,NA,TRBJ2-5,TRBV28,CASSGQGLAYQETQYF,TGTGCCAGCAGTGGCCAGGGACTAGCGTACCAAGAGACCCAGTACTTC
TRBD2,NA,TRBJ2-7,TRBV4-3,CASSPARARGSSYEQYF,TGCGCCAGCAGCCCGGCTCGGGCCCGCGGGAGCTCCTACGAGCAGTACTTC
TRBD2,NA,TRBJ2-7,TRBV9,CASSAVGTSGAYEQYF,TGTGCCAGCAGCGCAGTAGGGACTAGCGGAGCCTACGAGCAGTACTTC
TRBD2,NA,TRBJ2-1,TRBV27,CASVPAGGPGSSYNEQFF,TGTGCCTCCGTCCCAGCGGGAGGGCCCGGGAGCTCCTACAATGAGCAGTTCTTC
TRBD1,once,TRBJ2-1,TRBV28,CASSPPGTAYNEQFF,TGTGCCAGCAGTCCGCCCGGGACAGCCTACAATGAGCAGTTCTTC
TRBD2,NA,TRBJ2-3,TRBV28,CASSLSGSDTQYF,TGTGCCAGCAGTCTTAGCGGGAGTGATACGCAGTATTTT
TRBD1,NA,TRBJ2-7,TRBV2,CASMGQGGVF,TGTGCCAGCATGGGACAGGGTGGTGTCTTC
NA,once,TRBJ2-5,TRBV4-1,CASSQAGLIETQYF,TGCGCCAGCAGCCAAGCCGGCCTTATAGAGACCCAGTACTTC
TRBD1,NA,TRBJ2-1,TRBV28,CASSALDRGNYNEQFF,TGTGCCAGCAGTGCCCTTGACAGGGGAAACTACAATGAGCAGTTCTTC
TRBD1,NA,TRBJ2-5,TRBV5-6,CASSWDRALNQETQYF,TGTGCCAGCAGCTGGGACAGGGCCCTCAACCAAGAGACCCAGTACTTC
NA,NA,TRBJ1-1,TRBV23-1,CASSQSPLASNTEAFF,TGCGCCAGCAGTCAATCCCCCCTCGCCTCGAACACTGAAGCTTTCTTT
NA,NA,TRBJ2-7,TRBV5-1,CASSLGGGPAEQYF,TGCGCCAGCAGCTTGGGAGGGGGGCCGGCCGAGCAGTACTTC
TRBD1,NA,TRBJ2-2,TRBV9,CASSVEGGGQGNTGELFF,TGTGCCAGCAGCGTAGAAGGGGGGGGACAGGGGAACACCGGGGAGCTGTTTTTT
NA,NA,TRBJ2-7,TRBV21-1,CASIPGASVSYEQYF,TGTGCCAGCATCCCGGGGGCTAGCGTATCCTACGAGCAGTACTTC
NA,NA,TRBJ2-3,TRBV7-2,CASSPGRSVTTDTQYF,TGTGCCAGCAGCCCCGGTCGCTCAGTGACCACAGATACGCAGTATTTT
TRBD1,NA,TRBJ2-5,TRBV18,CASSQGQQETQYF,TGTGCCAGCTCACAGGGACAGCAAGAGACCCAGTACTTC